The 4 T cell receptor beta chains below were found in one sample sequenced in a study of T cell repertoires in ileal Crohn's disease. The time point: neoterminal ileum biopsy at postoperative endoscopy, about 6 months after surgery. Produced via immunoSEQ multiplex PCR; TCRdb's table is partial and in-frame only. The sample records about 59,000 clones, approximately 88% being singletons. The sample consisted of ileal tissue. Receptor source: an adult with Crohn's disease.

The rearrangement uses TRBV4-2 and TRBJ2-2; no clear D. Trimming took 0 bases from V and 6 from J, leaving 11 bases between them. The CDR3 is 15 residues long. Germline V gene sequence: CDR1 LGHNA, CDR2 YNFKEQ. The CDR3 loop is CASSQEYRVPGELFF. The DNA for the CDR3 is TGTGCCAGCAGCCAAGAGTATCGGGTGCCCGGGGAGCTGTTTTTT.

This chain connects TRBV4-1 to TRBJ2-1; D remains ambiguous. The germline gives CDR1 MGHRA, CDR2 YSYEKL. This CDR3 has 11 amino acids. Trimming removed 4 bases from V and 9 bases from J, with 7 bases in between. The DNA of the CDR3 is TGCGCCAGCAGCCCGGGTGGTGAGCAGTTCTTC. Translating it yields CASSPGGEQFF.

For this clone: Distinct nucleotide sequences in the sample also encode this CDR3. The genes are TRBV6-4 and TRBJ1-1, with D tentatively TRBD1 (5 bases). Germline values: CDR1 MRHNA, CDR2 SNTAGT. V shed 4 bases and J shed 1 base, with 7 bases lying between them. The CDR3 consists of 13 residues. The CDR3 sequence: CASSVGENTEAFF. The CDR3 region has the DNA TGTGCCAGCAGTGTAGGGGAGAACACTGAAGCTTTCTTT.

The CDR3 spells CASSPGVAGAGGNEQFF. CDR3 DNA: TGTGCCAGCTCACCAGGAGTAGCGGGCGCGGGTGGTAATGAGCAGTTCTTC. The chain uses TRBV18 and TRBJ2-1; 7 bases are a match to TRBD2. CDR3 size: 17 residues. Trimming removed 2 bases from V and 7 bases from J; junction bases left unmatched: 14. The germline CDR1 and CDR2 sequences are KGHSH and LQKENI.